This record looks at one T cell receptor beta chain sequence and its context. The entry originates in a study of blood T cell repertoires in COVID-19. Study as a whole: Acute-phase and convalescent COVID-19 samples originated in the United States, Italy and Spain. T cells, B-cell-depleted T cells, or PBMCs supplied cDNA or gDNA.

The CDR3 is made up of 15 amino acids. V lost 0 bases and J lost 0, with 10 bases in between. Per the germline V gene, CDR1 is SQVTM and CDR2 is ANQGSEA. Study processing details: Estimated nucleated cell counts came from reference gene primer amplification. Data came from immunoSEQ multiplex PCR; TCRdb stores just in-frame clones and leaves some out. That table furnishes V, J and clone size, whereas the DNA furnished D and trimming. This table has roughly 99,000 clones, around 80% appearing once. This receptor was obtained from a man in his 70s with acute or convalescent COVID-19. The J gene is TRBJ2-3, the V gene TRBV29-1, with D possibly matching TRBD2 (6 bases). The sequenced material came from peripheral blood. DNA for the CDR3: TGCAGCGTTGAAGAGCCTGGACTAAGCACAGATACGCAGTATTTT. Its protein product is CSVEEPGLSTDTQYF.